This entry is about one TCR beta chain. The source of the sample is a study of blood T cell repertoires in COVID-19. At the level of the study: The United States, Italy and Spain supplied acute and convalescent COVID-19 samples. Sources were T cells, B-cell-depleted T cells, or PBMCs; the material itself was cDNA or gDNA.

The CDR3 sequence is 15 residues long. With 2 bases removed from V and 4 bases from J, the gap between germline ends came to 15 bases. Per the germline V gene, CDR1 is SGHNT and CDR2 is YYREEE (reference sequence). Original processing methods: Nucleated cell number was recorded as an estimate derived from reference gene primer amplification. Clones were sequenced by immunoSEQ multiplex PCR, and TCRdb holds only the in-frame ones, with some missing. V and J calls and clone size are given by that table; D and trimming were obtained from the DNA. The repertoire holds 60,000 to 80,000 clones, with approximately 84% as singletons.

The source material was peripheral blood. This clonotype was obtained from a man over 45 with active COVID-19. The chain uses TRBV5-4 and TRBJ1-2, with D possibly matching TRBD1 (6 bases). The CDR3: CASSLVRGSTYGYTF. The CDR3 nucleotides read TGTGCCAGCAGCTTAGTTAGGGGGTCTACCTATGGCTACACCTTC.